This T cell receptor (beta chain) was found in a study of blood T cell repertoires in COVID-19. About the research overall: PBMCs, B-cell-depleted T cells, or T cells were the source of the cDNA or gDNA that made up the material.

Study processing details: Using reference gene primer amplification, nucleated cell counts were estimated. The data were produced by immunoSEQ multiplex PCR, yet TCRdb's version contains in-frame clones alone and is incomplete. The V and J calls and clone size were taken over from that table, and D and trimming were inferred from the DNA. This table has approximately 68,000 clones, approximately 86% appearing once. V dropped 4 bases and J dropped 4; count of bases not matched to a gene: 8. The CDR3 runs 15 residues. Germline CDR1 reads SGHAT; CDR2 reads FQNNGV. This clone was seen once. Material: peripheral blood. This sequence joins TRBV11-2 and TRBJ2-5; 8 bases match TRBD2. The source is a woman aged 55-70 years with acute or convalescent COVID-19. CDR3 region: CASSSGLGRGETQYF. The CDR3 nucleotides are TGTGCCAGCAGCTCGGGACTAGGAAGAGGAGAGACCCAGTACTTC.